Sequencing of this T cell receptor (beta chain) was carried out in a study of CD8 T cells in Susac syndrome. The CD8+ and CD4+ T cells were negatively isolated, with the TEMRA cells enriched by FACS. In germline, CDR1 is SGDLS, CDR2 YYNGEE. Deletions cut 2 bases from V and 1 base from J, with 6 bases between. This CDR3 has 13 amino acids. Reverse transcription of roughly 0.5 to 1 ug RNA was carried out with random hexamers. Amplification of the TCR beta CDR3 was carried out by immunoSEQ multiplex PCR, which spanned a total of 54 Vbeta and 13 Jbeta segments. Each CDR3 protein gets one entry after TCRdb re-called the immunoSEQ multiplex PCR reads with MiXCR. The table records approximately 120,000 distinct CDR3 sequences, approximately 91% of them present only once.

The origin of this receptor is a human donor in good health. Specimen: CD4+ T cells from PBMCs. V is TRBV9 and J is TRBJ2-5; D uncertain. As DNA, the CDR3 is TGTGCCAGCAGCGTTTCTCCCCAAGAGACCCAGTACTTC. It translates to CASSVSPQETQYF.